This T cell receptor beta chain stems from a study of regulatory T cells in long-lasting Graves disease. V was shortened by 1 base and J by 0 bases, with 7 bases between the two germline ends. The CDR3 is made up of 15 amino acids. Study findings and constraints: Persistent disease showed a preference for TRBV28, TRBJ1-2 and TRBJ2-5.

Regarding time point: newly diagnosed GD, antithyroid drugs for less than 3 months. RNA extracted from PBMCs served as the sequencing template. This clonotype has at least ten counts. As yet, its antigen is unknown. With iRepertoire HTBI primers and Arm-PCR of CDR3 regions, TCR beta libraries were built. MiXCR, run by TCRdb on the multiplex PCR reads, gives a single entry per CDR3 protein. Among about 470,000 distinct CDR3 sequences listed, about 16% were seen once. These data also featured in a second study, about T cells in Graves' hyperthyroidism and ophthalmopathy. That publication notes: Most thyroid clonotypes with frequency above 0.001 were detected in blood. Ophthalmopathy onset followed model prediction by a median around 6.6 months.

Sample: peripheral blood mononuclear cells (PBMCs), taken at new diagnosis, from a patient treated with antithyroid drugs. J is TRBJ2-4 and V is TRBV12-3 or TRBV12-4; a possible D gene is TRBD1 (5 bases). This clonotype originated in a man aged 40-49 years with Graves disease. As DNA, the CDR3 is TGTGCCAGCAGTTTAGTGGACATAGCCAAAAACATTCAGTACTTC. It translates to CASSLVDIAKNIQYF.